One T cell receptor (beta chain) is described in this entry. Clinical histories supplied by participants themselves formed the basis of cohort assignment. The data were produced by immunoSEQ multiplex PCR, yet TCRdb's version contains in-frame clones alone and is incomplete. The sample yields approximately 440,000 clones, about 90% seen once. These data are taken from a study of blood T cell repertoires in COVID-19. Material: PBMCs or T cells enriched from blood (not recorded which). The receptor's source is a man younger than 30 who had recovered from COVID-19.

CDR3 DNA: TGTGCCAGCAGCGAAAAGACAGGGGCCCCAACTGAAGCTTTCTTT. Translated, it gives CASSEKTGAPTEAFF. This chain joins TRBV5-4 and TRBJ1-1; 8 bases line up with TRBD1. CDR1 SGHNT and CDR2 YYREEE come from the germline V gene (reference sequence). The CDR3 contains 15 residues. Unmatched junction bases numbered 10, after V lost 4 bases and J lost 5 bases.